Below, 10 T cell receptor beta chains from the same sample are listed, as sequenced in a study of identical twins. TCRdb independently ran MiXCR on the 5' RACE reads; one entry per CDR3 protein. The sample contains under 500,000 distinct CDR3 sequences, roughly an eighth of which appear only once. The same sample was also used in a study of yellow fever vaccine responses in identical twins.

Sequencing input: CD4+ T cells sorted from blood. All receptors derive from a woman under 30 in good health.

This clonotype has a count of ten or more. The chain uses TRBV11-2 and TRBJ2-7; the D is unclear. Deletions cut 1 base from V and 3 bases from J, with 22 bases between. Germline CDR1 is SGHAT and CDR2 is FQNNGV. This CDR3 comprises 18 residues. CDR3 region: CASSLVGGRQKRIYEQYF. The CDR3 DNA is TGTGCCAGCAGCTTAGTAGGTGGAAGGCAGAAAAGAATCTACGAGCAGTACTTC.

The table lists this clonotype with a few counts. The chain has TRBV12-3 or TRBV12-4 and TRBJ2-5, with D perhaps TRBD2 (7 bases). The CDR3 runs 16 residues. Trimming stripped 4 bases from V and 2 bases from J, with 17 bases between. Written as DNA, the CDR3 is TGTGCCAGCAGTTGGGGGGGTCAGGGGAGACAAGAGACCCAGTACTTC. It encodes CASSWGGQGRQETQYF.

This clonotype was counted at least ten times. The chain couples TRBV20-1 to TRBJ2-3, with D possibly matching TRBD2 (5 bases). V lost 6 bases to trimming and J lost 2 bases, with 21 bases between them. The CDR3 has 16 residues. In germline, CDR1 is DFQATT, CDR2 SNEGSKA (reference sequence). CDR3 bases: TGCAGTGCCGACGGTGCGAGCGGATCAAACACAGATACGCAGTATTTT. Encoded protein: CSADGASGSNTDTQYF.

This chain links TRBV11-2 with TRBJ2-1, with 9 bases matching TRBD1. CDR1 is SGHAT and CDR2 is FQNNGV in the germline V gene. V shed 5 bases, J shed 8 bases, and the junction held 10 bases outside the gene matches. The CDR3 is made up of 15 amino acids. As DNA, the CDR3 is TGTGCCAGCAGCACCGGGACAGGGCCGTATGATGAGCAGTTCTTC. Amino acids: CASSTGTGPYDEQFF.

The chain employs TRBV6-1 and TRBJ2-7, with 7 bases that match TRBD1. This CDR3 spans 13 amino acids. Germline lookup yields CDR1 MNHNS and CDR2 SASEGT. The CDR3, as DNA: TGTGCGACCAACAGGGGTAGCTCCTACGAGCAGTACTTC. Its protein is CATNRGSSYEQYF.

This clonotype showed up many times. The CDR3 reads CASSLSSGGKPQHF. The DNA for the CDR3 is TGTGCCAGCAGTTTATCCTCAGGGGGAAAGCCCCAGCATTTT. This chain connects TRBV12-3 or TRBV12-4 to TRBJ1-5; 7 bases map to TRBD1. The CDR3 is 14 residues long. V lost 2 bases and J lost 8; bases outside the gene matches: 6.

The genes are TRBV5-1 and TRBJ1-2; 9 nucleotides line up with TRBD1. CDR1 is SGHRS, CDR2 YFSETQ, per germline. J was trimmed by 6 bases and V by 3 bases; bases with no gene match: 9. This CDR3 is 15 amino acids long. Here the CDR3 reads CASSWTGQGSDGYTF. CDR3 DNA: TGCGCCAGCAGCTGGACGGGACAGGGCTCTGATGGCTACACCTTC.

V is TRBV6-1 and J is TRBJ2-7, with D possibly called TRBD1 or TRBD2 (5 bases each). This CDR3 has 15 amino acids. Germline V CDR1 and CDR2: MNHNS, SASEGT. V was cut by 2 bases and J by 0 bases, with 11 bases left in between. CDR3 loop: CASSELGVSSYEQYF. The CDR3, as DNA: TGTGCCAGCAGTGAATTGGGGGTCAGCTCCTACGAGCAGTACTTC.

The chain carries TRBV3-1 and TRBJ2-2; 12 nucleotides agree with TRBD2. V lost 0 bases, J lost 8 bases, and 7 bases stayed unmatched. The germline V gene has CDR1 LGHDT and CDR2 YNNKEL (reference sequence). This CDR3 has 17 residues. The CDR3, as DNA: TGTGCCAGCAGCCAAGAGATAGTCGGGACTAGCGGGGGGGAGCTGTTTTTT. Translating gives CASSQEIVGTSGGELFF.

This chain connects TRBV6-1 to TRBJ2-1; no clear D gene. The CDR3 has 18 residues. Per the germline V gene, CDR1 is MNHNS and CDR2 is SASEGT. Trimming took 7 bases from V and 6 from J, leaving 28 bases between them. The chain's CDR3 is CASIKSNQGYRALNEQFF. The CDR3 DNA reads TGTGCCAGCATCAAGTCAAACCAAGGGTATCGGGCCCTCAATGAGCAGTTCTTC.